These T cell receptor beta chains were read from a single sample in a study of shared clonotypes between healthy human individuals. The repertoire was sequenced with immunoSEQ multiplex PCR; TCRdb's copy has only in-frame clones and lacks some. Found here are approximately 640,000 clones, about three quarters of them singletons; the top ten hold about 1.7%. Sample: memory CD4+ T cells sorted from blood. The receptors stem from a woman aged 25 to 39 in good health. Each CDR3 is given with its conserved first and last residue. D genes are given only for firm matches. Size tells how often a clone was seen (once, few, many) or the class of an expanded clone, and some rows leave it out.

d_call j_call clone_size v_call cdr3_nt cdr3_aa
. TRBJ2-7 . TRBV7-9 TGTGCCAGCAGCTTAGGAGGGGGGAGCTCCGGGGCACAGTACTTC CASSLGGGSSGAQYF
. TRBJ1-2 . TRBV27 TGTGCCAGCAGTTTAAGAATCGACAGTTTATCTAACTATGGCTACACCTTC CASSLRIDSLSNYGYTF
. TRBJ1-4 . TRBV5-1 TGCGCCAGCAGCATATCCGGGACGGGGGCCGAAAAACTGTTTTTT CASSISGTGAEKLFF
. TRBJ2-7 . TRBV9 TGTGCCAGCAGCGCCCATCTACAGGGTCACGAGCAGTACTTC CASSAHLQGHEQYF
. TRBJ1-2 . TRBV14 TGTGCCAGCAGCCAAGTACGGACATCTCCTCATGGCTACACCTTC CASSQVRTSPHGYTF
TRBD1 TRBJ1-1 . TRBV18 TGTGCCAGCTCACCAGCGGACAGGACCCTTCGAGCTTTCTTT CASSPADRTLRAFF
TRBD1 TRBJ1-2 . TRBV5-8 TGTGCCAGCGGGGACAGACTCTATGGCTACACCTTC CASGDRLYGYTF
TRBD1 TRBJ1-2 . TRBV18 TGTGCCAGCTCACCAGATAGGGACAGCCCAATTGGCTACACCTTC CASSPDRDSPIGYTF
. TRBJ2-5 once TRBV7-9 TGTGCCAGCAGCCTCGACAGGAAACAAGAGACCCAGTACTTC CASSLDRKQETQYF
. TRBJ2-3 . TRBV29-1 TGCAGCGTTGAGACCTGGAACACAGATACGCAGTATTTT CSVETWNTDTQYF
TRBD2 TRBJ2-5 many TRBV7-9 TGTGCCAGCAGTGCAGGGGCGGGGGGAGAGACCCAGTACTTC CASSAGAGGETQYF
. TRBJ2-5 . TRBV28 TGTGCCAGCGGCAGGGCGCAAGAGACCCAGTACTTC CASGRAQETQYF
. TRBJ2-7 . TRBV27 TGTGCCAGCAGTGCAGGCGGACAGCATTCCTACGAGCAGTACTTC CASSAGGQHSYEQYF
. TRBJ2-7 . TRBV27 TGTGCCAGCAGTTTACGCGGAGATTTACCCTACGAGCAGTACTTC CASSLRGDLPYEQYF
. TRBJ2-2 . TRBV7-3 TGTGCCAGCAGCTTAACAGATTCGAACACCGGGGAGCTGTTTTTT CASSLTDSNTGELFF
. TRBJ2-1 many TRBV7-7 TGTGCCAGCAGCTTCGGACTCGACAATGAGCAGTTCTTC CASSFGLDNEQFF
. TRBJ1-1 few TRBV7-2 TGTGCCAGCAGCACTCAGAGGGACACTGAAGCTTTCTTT CASSTQRDTEAFF
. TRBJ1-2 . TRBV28 TGTGCCAGCAGTATTACATGGACCGCTAACTATGGCTACACCTTC CASSITWTANYGYTF
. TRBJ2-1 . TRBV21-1 TGTGCCAGCAGCACACCCGGACAGGGGGCAGCTAGCGCGACGAACTCCTACAATGAGCAGTTCTTC CASSTPGQGAASATNSYNEQFF
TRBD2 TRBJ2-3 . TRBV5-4 TGTGCCAGCAGCTTGGAGGGGGCACTAGCGGGGATTGGAACAGATACGCAGTATTTT CASSLEGALAGIGTDTQYF
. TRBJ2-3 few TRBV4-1 TGCGCCAGCAGCCAAGTGTCGGGACTCCCGGCAGATACGCAGTATTTT CASSQVSGLPADTQYF
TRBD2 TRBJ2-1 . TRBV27 TGTGCCAGCAGTCCTCCTTTTCAGACTAGCTCGAATGAGCAGTTCTTC CASSPPFQTSSNEQFF
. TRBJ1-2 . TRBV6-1 TGTGCCAGCAGTGAAGCTGTACAGGTCGGGCCCTATGGCTACACCTTC CASSEAVQVGPYGYTF
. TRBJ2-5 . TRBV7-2 TGTGCCAGCAGCTCGGGGGCGCGAGAGACCCAGTACTTC CASSSGARETQYF
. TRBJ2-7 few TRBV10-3 TGTGCCATCAGCCTCGGTTCCTACGAGCAGTACTTC CAISLGSYEQYF
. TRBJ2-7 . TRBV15 TGTGCCACCAGCAGAGCAGCCAGCTACGAGCAGTACTTC CATSRAASYEQYF
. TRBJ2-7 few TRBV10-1 TGCGCCAGCGGCCCTACCGCCTACGAGCAGTACTTC CASGPTAYEQYF
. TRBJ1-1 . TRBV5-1 TGCGCCAGCAGCCCCCGAGTTGGGGCGTCGGGCCCTGAAGCTTTCTTT CASSPRVGASGPEAFF
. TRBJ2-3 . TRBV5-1 TGCGCCAGCAGTTTGAACGGGAGTAGCACAGATACGCAGTATTTT CASSLNGSSTDTQYF